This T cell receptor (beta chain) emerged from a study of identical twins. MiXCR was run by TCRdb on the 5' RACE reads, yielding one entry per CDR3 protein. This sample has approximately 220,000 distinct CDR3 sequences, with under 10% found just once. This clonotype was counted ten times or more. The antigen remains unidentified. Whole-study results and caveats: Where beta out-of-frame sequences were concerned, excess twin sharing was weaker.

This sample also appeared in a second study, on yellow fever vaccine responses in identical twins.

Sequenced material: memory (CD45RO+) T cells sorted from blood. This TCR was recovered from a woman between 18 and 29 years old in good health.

CDR3 nucleotides: TGCAGCGTTTCCAGCGGGAGTACCGACGAGCAGTACTTC. Translation gives CSVSSGSTDEQYF. The chain carries TRBV29-1 and TRBJ2-7, with 8 bases identical to TRBD2. Germline values: CDR1 SQVTM, CDR2 ANQGSEA. This CDR3 contains 13 residues. Unmatched junction bases numbered 8, after V lost 5 bases and J lost 5 bases.